The 27 T cell receptor beta chains below all came from one sample that was sequenced in a study of Ad26.COV2.S vaccination and SARS-CoV-2 variants. Using immunoSEQ multiplex PCR, the repertoire was profiled, and TCRdb retains in-frame clones only, with some absent. The sample has some 480,000 clones; approximately 90% are singletons. Treatment of the sample: roughly 18 received Ad26.COV2.S at low or high dose, single or two shots; about 5 received placebo; per-sample allocation not given. Material that was analyzed had been drawn on day 63 after the first vaccine or placebo injection. The material was peripheral blood, obtained in a trial of Ad26.COV2.S vaccine versus placebo. Every receptor here comes from a person between 18 and 60 years old who received the Ad26.COV2.S COVID-19 vaccine or a placebo.

This chain connects TRBV15 to TRBJ2-5, with 7 positions matching TRBD2. This CDR3 is 14 amino acids long. Germline V gives CDR1 LNHNV, CDR2 YYDKDF (reference sequence). V was pared by 6 bases and J by 5 bases, with 9 bases of the junction left unmatched. The CDR3 DNA reads TGTGCCACCAGGGCGGGAGACGTAGGGGAGACCCAGTACTTC. It specifies CATRAGDVGETQYF. Together with reference TRBV15 and TRBJ2-5, the CDR3 gives the full variable domain: DAMVIQNPRYQVTQFGKPVTLSCSQTLNHNVMYWYQQKSSQAPKLLFHYYDKDFNNEADTPDNFQSRRPNTSFCFLDIRSPGLGDTAMYLCATRAGDVGETQYFGPGTRLLVL.

The chain has TRBV13 and TRBJ2-1; 11 nucleotides agree with TRBD2. This CDR3 is built from 16 residues. With V trimmed by 0 bases and J by 4 bases, 2 bases remained unmatched. Germline V CDR1 and CDR2: PRHDT, FYEKMQ (reference sequence). CDR3 sequence: CASSLGGLAAYNEQFF. CDR3 DNA sequence: TGTGCCAGCAGCTTAGGGGGACTAGCGGCTTACAATGAGCAGTTCTTC.

The chain is built from TRBV6-5 and TRBJ2-1; no definite D call. Per germline, CDR1 MNHEY and CDR2 SVGAGI. CDR3 length: 14 residues. Trimming removed 5 bases from V and 12 bases from J, with 20 bases in between. The CDR3 DNA reads TGTGCCAGCAGTCCCGGGTCTCCGGCCCTGGGGCAGTTCTTC. Translation gives CASSPGSPALGQFF.

The V gene is TRBV29-1, the J gene TRBJ2-2; TRBD2 matches at 8 bases. Germline CDR1 reads SQVTM; CDR2 reads ANQGSEA. The CDR3 runs 15 residues. The V and J ends lost 3 bases and 4 bases, in that order; junction bases with no gene match: 7. For the CDR3, the DNA is TGCAGCGTTGATTTCAGCGGGAGAGGCACCGGGGAGCTGTTTTTT. Translation gives CSVDFSGRGTGELFF.

The chain recombines TRBV30 with TRBJ1-5; possibly TRBD1 for D (6 bases). Germline CDR1 reads GTSNPN; CDR2 reads SVGIG (reference sequence). Trimming took off 6 bases at V and 3 bases at J, with 12 bases between the two ends. The CDR3 contains 13 residues. CDR3 amino acids: CACGQGLNQPQHF. CDR3 nucleotides: TGTGCCTGCGGGCAGGGGCTCAATCAGCCCCAGCATTTT.

This chain joins TRBV7-2 and TRBJ2-1; 9 nucleotides agree with TRBD1. Germline trimming cut 5 bases from V and 7 bases from J; bases unmatched to any gene: 6. The CDR3 is made up of 14 amino acids. The germline V gene encodes CDR1 SGHTA and CDR2 FQGNSA. CDR3 protein: CASSPGTGSNEQFF. DNA of the CDR3: TGTGCCAGCAGCCCCGGGACAGGGTCGAATGAGCAGTTCTTC.

The sample holds one count of this clone. The J gene is TRBJ1-1, the V gene TRBV5-4; 10 bases line up with TRBD1. The germline gives CDR1 SGHNT, CDR2 YYREEE (reference sequence). Trimming took 2 bases from V and 1 from J; bases not matched to a gene: 2. The CDR3 extends over 15 amino acids. This CDR3 reads CASSFRTGGNTEAFF. The CDR3 DNA reads TGTGCCAGCAGCTTCCGGACAGGGGGGAACACTGAAGCTTTCTTT.

V is TRBV18 and J is TRBJ2-3, with TRBD1 as a possible D gene (6 bases). The V end lost 6 bases, the J end lost 2 bases, and 21 bases lay between the germline ends. This CDR3 is 17 amino acids long. The germline V gene encodes CDR1 KGHSH and CDR2 LQKENI. The CDR3, as DNA: TGTGCCAGCTCCAGGGGCCTGCCCACCTCCCCCACAGATACGCAGTATTTT. Amino acid sequence: CASSRGLPTSPTDTQYF.

V and J are TRBV3-1 (or the pseudogene TRBV3-2) and TRBJ2-3; tentative D call: TRBD2 (5 bases). Germline CDR1 reads LGHDT; CDR2 reads YNNKEL (reference sequence). The germline V and J ends were trimmed by 10 bases and 2 bases, with 10 bases remaining between them. The CDR3 is 12 residues long. This CDR3 reads CATADSTDTQYF. The CDR3 DNA reads TGTGCCACCGCGGACTCCACAGATACGCAGTATTTT.

The chain recombines TRBV28 with TRBJ1-6, with TRBD1 matching over 7 bases. This CDR3 has 19 amino acids. The germline V gene has CDR1 MDHEN and CDR2 SYDVKM. Trimming removed 1 base from V and 9 bases from J; junction bases left unmatched: 18. The CDR3 loop is CASSLFGGRPGQLVSPLHF. As DNA, the CDR3 is TGTGCCAGCAGTTTATTTGGCGGTCGTCCGGGACAGTTAGTTTCACCCCTCCACTTT.

This clone was recorded only once. The chain uses TRBV6-2 or TRBV6-3 and TRBJ2-5; TRBD2 matches 8 bases. The length of the CDR3 is 14 residues. Per germline, CDR1 MNHEY and CDR2 SVGEGT. V was pared by 1 base and J by 5 bases, with 3 bases of the junction left unmatched. The CDR3 here is CASSYWASGETQYF. The CDR3 nucleotides are TGTGCCAGCAGTTACTGGGCTAGCGGGGAGACCCAGTACTTC.

This clone was seen once. This sequence joins TRBV5-6 and TRBJ1-1; D is ambiguous. The V and J ends lost 4 bases and 5 bases respectively, with 15 bases between them. The length of the CDR3 is 14 residues. CDR1 is SGHDT, CDR2 YYEEEE, per germline. CDR3 nucleotide sequence: TGTGCCAGCAGCCGAATGGACGGCCGAACTGAAGCTTTCTTT. It translates to CASSRMDGRTEAFF.

The CDR3 protein is CASSTMGGQSANEQFF. CDR3 bases: TGTGCCAGCAGCACGATGGGGGGACAGTCCGCAAATGAGCAGTTCTTC. The chain joins TRBV7-3 to TRBJ2-1; the D gene is possibly TRBD1 (7 bases). The CDR3 runs 16 residues. Trimming took 5 bases from V and 7 from J, leaving 21 bases between them. Germline loops: CDR1 SGHTA, CDR2 FQGTGA.

The rearrangement uses TRBV10-3 and TRBJ2-1; TRBD1 is a possible D gene (5 bases). The V end lost 4 bases, the J end lost 7 bases, and 11 bases lay between the germline ends. From germline, CDR1 is ENHRY and CDR2 SYGVKD. This CDR3 comprises 13 residues. CDR3 sequence: CAISGQGSNEQFF. The DNA of the CDR3 is TGTGCCATCAGTGGGCAGGGCAGTAATGAGCAGTTCTTC.

The rearrangement joins TRBV19 to TRBJ1-5; 8 bases fit TRBD1. Trimming removed 6 bases from V and 7 bases from J; junction bases left unmatched: 8. This CDR3 spans 14 amino acids. CDR1 and CDR2 from the germline V gene are LNHDA and SQIVND (reference sequence). The CDR3, as DNA: TGTGCCAGTAGAGACCAGGGGGCGCGACAGCCCCAGCATTTT. Protein product: CASRDQGARQPQHF.

This chain links TRBV13 with TRBJ2-4; tentatively, D is TRBD1 (6 bases). CDR3 length equals 18 residues. The V gene lost 1 base and the J gene lost 0 bases, with 16 bases spanning the gap. Germline CDR1 is PRHDT and CDR2 is FYEKMQ (reference sequence). The CDR3 DNA sequence: TGTGCCAGCAGCTTAGCGGCAGGGGCTGGTATAGCCAAAAACATTCAGTACTTC. Its protein product is CASSLAAGAGIAKNIQYF.

The rearrangement joins TRBV6-5 to TRBJ1-1; no firm D call. Germline V gene data show CDR1 as MNHEY and CDR2 as SVGAGI. The CDR3 has 14 amino acids. Deletions cut 6 bases from V and 3 bases from J, with 14 bases between. CDR3 sequence (DNA): TGTGCCAGCAGCCTCTCGGGGAGGGACACTGAAGCTTTCTTT. It codes for CASSLSGRDTEAFF.

The chain couples TRBV9 to TRBJ1-2, with 9 bases fitting TRBD1. V lost 3 bases, J lost 4 bases, and 4 bases stayed unmatched. Per the germline V gene, CDR1 is SGDLS and CDR2 is YYNGEE. The CDR3 is 14 residues long. The CDR3: CASSAGDRAYGYTF. Here the CDR3 DNA reads TGTGCCAGCAGCGCCGGGGACAGGGCCTATGGCTACACCTTC.

The V and J genes are TRBV28 and TRBJ2-2; no firm D call. The germline V gene has CDR1 MDHEN and CDR2 SYDVKM. V was shortened by 10 bases and J by 8 bases, with 8 bases between the two germline ends. The CDR3 has 10 residues. This CDR3 is CATRAGELFF. The CDR3 region has the DNA TGTGCCACCCGGGCGGGGGAGCTGTTTTTT.

This clone came up once. The V gene is TRBV19, the J gene TRBJ2-7; D call uncertain. The CDR3 has 15 residues. CDR1 is LNHDA and CDR2 is SQIVND in the germline V gene (reference sequence). Trimming took off 2 bases at V and 3 bases at J, with 14 bases between the two ends. The DNA of the CDR3 is TGTGCCAGTAGTATAAGTAGCTCCTGGGTCTACGAGCAGTACTTC. Translated: CASSISSSWVYEQYF.

The chain joins TRBV12-3 or TRBV12-4 to TRBJ1-5; D is unresolved. This CDR3 is 13 amino acids long. V lost 6 bases to trimming and J lost 0 bases, with 6 bases between them. CDR3 nucleotides: TGTGCCAGCAGCTCTTATAGCAATCAGCCCCAGCATTTT. It is translated as CASSSYSNQPQHF.

The genes are TRBV6-2 or TRBV6-3 and TRBJ2-2; possible D gene TRBD2, 6 bases. Germline values: CDR1 MNHEY, CDR2 SVGEGT. This CDR3 has 16 amino acids. Trimming removed 3 bases from V and 6 bases from J, with 17 bases in between. The CDR3 reads CASSYRGPGSPGELFF. The DNA for the CDR3 is TGTGCCAGCAGTTATAGGGGACCCGGGAGTCCCGGGGAGCTGTTTTTT.

This clone occurred once. The chain couples TRBV28 to TRBJ1-5, with D maybe TRBD1 (6 bases). The CDR3 is 14 residues long. The V and J ends lost 10 bases and 3 bases respectively, with 16 bases between them. Per germline, CDR1 MDHEN and CDR2 SYDVKM. DNA of the CDR3: TGTGCCATTTCCTGGCAGGGGCCCAATCAGCCCCAGCATTTT. Translation gives CAISWQGPNQPQHF.

The chain is built from TRBV5-1 and TRBJ2-3; D is unclear. CDR1 and CDR2 (germline): SGHRS, YFSETQ. This CDR3 is 13 amino acids long. Between the trimmed V and J ends, which lost 3 bases and 2 bases, there was a span of 7 bases. The CDR3 loop is CASSSLSTDTQYF. For the CDR3, the DNA is TGCGCCAGCAGCTCCCTTTCCACAGATACGCAGTATTTT.

CDR3 in DNA: TGTGCCAGCAGCCCCAGGCGCGGGAAAGATGAGCAGTTCTTC. Translating gives CASSPRRGKDEQFF. V usage is TRBV5-4 and J usage is TRBJ2-1; D may be TRBD2 (6 bases). V shed 4 bases and J shed 8 bases, with 16 bases lying between them. CDR1 and CDR2 from the germline V gene are SGHNT and YYREEE (reference sequence). The CDR3 is 14 residues long.

The V call is TRBV29-1, the J call TRBJ2-1, with a tentative D call TRBD1 (6 bases). Germline V gene sequence: CDR1 SQVTM, CDR2 ANQGSEA. CDR3 length: 16 residues. V was clipped by 4 bases and J by 6 bases, with 22 bases between them. The CDR3 loop is CSVGRDNRRTFNEQFF. In DNA form, the CDR3 reads TGCAGCGTTGGACGGGACAATCGGAGAACTTTCAATGAGCAGTTCTTC.

This chain uses TRBV7-2 with TRBJ2-1, with D unresolved. Trimming stripped 3 bases from V and 0 bases from J, with 12 bases between. This CDR3 is built from 16 residues. Germline CDR1 is SGHTA and CDR2 is FQGNSA. CDR3 nucleotide sequence: TGTGCCAGCAGCTTCCAACCCCCTGGCTCCTACAATGAGCAGTTCTTC. Amino acids: CASSFQPPGSYNEQFF.